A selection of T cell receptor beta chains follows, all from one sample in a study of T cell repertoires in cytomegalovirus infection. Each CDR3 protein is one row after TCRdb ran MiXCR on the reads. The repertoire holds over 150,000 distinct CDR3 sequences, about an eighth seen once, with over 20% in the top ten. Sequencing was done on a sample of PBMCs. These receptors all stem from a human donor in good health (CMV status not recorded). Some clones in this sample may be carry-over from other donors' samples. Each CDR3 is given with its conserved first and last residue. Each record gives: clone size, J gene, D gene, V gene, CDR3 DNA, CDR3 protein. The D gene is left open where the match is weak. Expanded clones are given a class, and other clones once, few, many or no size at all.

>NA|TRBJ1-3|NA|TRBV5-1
TGCGCCAGCAGCTCCACCTCTAGGACGGAGAGTGGAAACACCATATATTTT
CASSSTSRTESGNTIYF
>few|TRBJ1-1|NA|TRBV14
TGTGCCAGCAGCCGTAAAGAGGGAAAATGGACCTCTTTCTTT
CASSRKEGKWTSFF
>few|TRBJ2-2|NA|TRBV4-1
TGCGCCAGCAGCCCTTCACTGGGACTCGCGAACACCGGGGAGCTGTTTTTT
CASSPSLGLANTGELFF
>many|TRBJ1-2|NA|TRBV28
TGTGCCAGCAGTTTCCCAGAATATGGCTACACCTTC
CASSFPEYGYTF
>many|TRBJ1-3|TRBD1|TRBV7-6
TGTGCCAGCAGCTTAGGGGACAGCTCTGGAAACACCATATATTTT
CASSLGDSSGNTIYF
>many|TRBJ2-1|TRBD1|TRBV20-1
TGCAGTGCTTATGCGGGACAGGGGGTCTCCAAGCCCACGTTCTTC
CSAYAGQGVSKPTFF
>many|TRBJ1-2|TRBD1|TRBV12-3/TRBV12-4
TGTGCCAGCAGCCTGGGACAGATGGGGGACTACACCTTC
CASSLGQMGDYTF
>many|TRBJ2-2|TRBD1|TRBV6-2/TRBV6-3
TGTGCCACCTCGGAAGGGGGCAATACCGGGGAGCTGTTTTTT
CATSEGGNTGELFF
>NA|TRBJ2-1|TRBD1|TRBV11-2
TGTGCCAGCAGCTCCAAACCCACGGGACAGGGTTACAATGAGCAGTTCTTC
CASSSKPTGQGYNEQFF
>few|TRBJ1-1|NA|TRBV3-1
TGTGCCAGCAGCCAATCAGAGATTCGATTCGGAGCTTTCTTT
CASSQSEIRFGAFF
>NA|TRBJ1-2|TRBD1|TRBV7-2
TGTGCCAGCAGCTACGACAGGGCTGGCTACACCTTC
CASSYDRAGYTF
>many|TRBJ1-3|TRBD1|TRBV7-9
TGTGCCAGCAGTTATCTAGTCACAGGGGATGGAAACACCATATATTTT
CASSYLVTGDGNTIYF
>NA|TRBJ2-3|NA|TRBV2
TGTGCCAGCAGTGGAAACCCCGGAGGGTCGAATACGCAGTATTTT
CASSGNPGGSNTQYF
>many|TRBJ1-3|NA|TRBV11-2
TGTGCCAGCAGCTTATACCACTCTGGAAACACCATATATTTT
CASSLYHSGNTIYF
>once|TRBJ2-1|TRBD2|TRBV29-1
TGCAGCGTTGTTCTAGCGGGACGTTACAGGACCTACAATGAGCAGTTCTTC
CSVVLAGRYRTYNEQFF
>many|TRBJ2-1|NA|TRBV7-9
TGTGCCAGCGACGGTGATGAGCAGTTCTTC
CASDGDEQFF
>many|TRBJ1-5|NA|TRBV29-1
TGCAGCGCCCGGGGAGGGGGTAGCAATCAGCCCCAGCATTTT
CSARGGGSNQPQHF
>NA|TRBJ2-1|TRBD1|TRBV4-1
TGCGCCAGCAGCCAAGAGATGACAGGGTTCAATGAGCAGTTCTTC
CASSQEMTGFNEQFF
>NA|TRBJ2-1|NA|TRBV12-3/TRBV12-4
TGTGCCAGCAGTTTCTCGGTGCTCAGTGAGCAGTTCTTC
CASSFSVLSEQFF
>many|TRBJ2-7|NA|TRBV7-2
TGTGCCAGCACTACCGGGGCTGCCCGGGGCGAGCAGTACTTC
CASTTGAARGEQYF
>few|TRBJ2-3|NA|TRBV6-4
TGTGCCAGCGCCATCACAGATACGCAGTATTTT
CASAITDTQYF
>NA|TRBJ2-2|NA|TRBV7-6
TGTGCCAGCAGCTTTAAGGGGGATCCCGGGGAGCTGTTTTTT
CASSFKGDPGELFF
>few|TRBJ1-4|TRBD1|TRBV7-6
TGTGCCAGCAGCTTGGGGGACAGAATAAATGAAAAACTGTTTTTT
CASSLGDRINEKLFF
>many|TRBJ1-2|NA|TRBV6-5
TGTGCCAGCAGGAGAGACAGTCTCTCCTACACCTTC
CASRRDSLSYTF
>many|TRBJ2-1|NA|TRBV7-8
TGTGCCAGCAGCTTAGTTTCGAATGGTGAGCAGTTCTTC
CASSLVSNGEQFF
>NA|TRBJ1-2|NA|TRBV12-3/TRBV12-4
TGTGCCAGCAGCCCCGGGACTTCGAATGGCTACACCTTC
CASSPGTSNGYTF
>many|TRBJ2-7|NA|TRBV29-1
TGCAGCGTCGCCGGCCGGACGGACATCTACGAGCAGTACTTC
CSVAGRTDIYEQYF
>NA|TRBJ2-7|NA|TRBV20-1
TGCAGTGCTTTCGGAGGCCTAGCGCGCGGAGGATCCTACGAGCAGTACTTC
CSAFGGLARGGSYEQYF
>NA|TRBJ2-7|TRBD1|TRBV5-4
TGTGCCAGCAGCCAACGCGGACAGGTCCACGAGCAGTACTTC
CASSQRGQVHEQYF
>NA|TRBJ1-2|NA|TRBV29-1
TGCAGCGTTGGGGAGACCTATGGCTACACCTTC
CSVGETYGYTF
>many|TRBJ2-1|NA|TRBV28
TGTGCCAGCAGTTTCAACCCCGAGAGCTCCTACAATGAGCAGTTCTTC
CASSFNPESSYNEQFF
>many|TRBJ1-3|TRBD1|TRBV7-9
TGTGCCAGCAGCGCGGGACAGGGAAACACCATATATTTT
CASSAGQGNTIYF
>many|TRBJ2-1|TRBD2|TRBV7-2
TGTGCCAGCAGCATCCAGCGGGAGGGCTACAATGAGCAGTTCTTC
CASSIQREGYNEQFF
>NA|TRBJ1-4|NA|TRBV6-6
TGTGCCAGCAGTCCGGACCAGGGGTACGGTGAAAAACTGTTTTTT
CASSPDQGYGEKLFF
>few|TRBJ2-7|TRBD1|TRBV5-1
TGCGCCAGCAGCCAGACAGGGAGTAAGAACTACGAGCAGTACTTC
CASSQTGSKNYEQYF
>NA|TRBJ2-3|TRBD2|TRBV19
TGTGCCACATCGGGACCGGGAGGAGATACGCAGTATTTT
CATSGPGGDTQYF
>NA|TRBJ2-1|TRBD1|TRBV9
TGTGCCAGCAGCCTGGGACAGGGAAACTCGGATGAGCAGTTCTTC
CASSLGQGNSDEQFF
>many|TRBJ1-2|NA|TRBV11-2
TGTGCCAGCAGCTTCGGGCAGAGCTATGGCTACACCTTC
CASSFGQSYGYTF
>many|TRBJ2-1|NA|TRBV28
TGTGCCAGCAGTTCCCGAATCCGAAGGGACCCGGGGTCCTACAATGAGCAGTTCTTC
CASSSRIRRDPGSYNEQFF
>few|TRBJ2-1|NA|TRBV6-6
TGTGCCAGCAGCCCTCCGGAGCGGCCATCTTACAATGAGCAGTTCTTC
CASSPPERPSYNEQFF
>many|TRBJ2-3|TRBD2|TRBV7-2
TGTGCCAGCAGCTTACAGCGGGGGAAGGGAGATACGCAGTATTTT
CASSLQRGKGDTQYF
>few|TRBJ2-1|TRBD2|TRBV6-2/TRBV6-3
TGTGCCAGCACCTTGGCAGCGGGAGAGCAGTTCTTC
CASTLAAGEQFF
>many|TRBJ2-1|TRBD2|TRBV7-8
TGTGCCAGCAGCTTAGAACAGTGGGCGGGAGTGACATTTGCTGAGCAGTTCTTC
CASSLEQWAGVTFAEQFF
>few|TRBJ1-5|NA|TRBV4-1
TGCGCCAGCAGCCAGATGGGGGAGGGTGGGCCCCAGCATTTT
CASSQMGEGGPQHF
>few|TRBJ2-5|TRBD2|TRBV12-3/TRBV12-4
TGTGCCAGCAGGCTGACTAGCGGGGGGCATCTCCAAGAGACCCAGTACTTC
CASRLTSGGHLQETQYF
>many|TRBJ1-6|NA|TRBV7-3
TGTGCCAGCAGCTTATCAGGGTCGGCAACCCTCCACTTT
CASSLSGSATLHF
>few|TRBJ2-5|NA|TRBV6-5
TGTGCCAGGCCGAGGGCAACGGGGTCCCAAAAGACCCAGTACTTC
CARPRATGSQKTQYF
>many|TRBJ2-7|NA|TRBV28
TGTGCCAGCAACCCTACCGGGACCCACTTCAGGAAGGAGCAGTACTTC
CASNPTGTHFRKEQYF
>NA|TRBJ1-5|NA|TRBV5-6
TGTGCCAGCAGCTCCACCTGGGACAATCAGCCCCAGCATTTT
CASSSTWDNQPQHF
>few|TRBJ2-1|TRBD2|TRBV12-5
TGTGCTAGTGGTTTGGTACTGGCGGGAGGGCCTAGGGAGCAGTTCTTC
CASGLVLAGGPREQFF
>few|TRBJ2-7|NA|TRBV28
TGTGCCAGCAGTGCTTTATTGGGCCCCTACGAGCAGTACTTC
CASSALLGPYEQYF